This T cell receptor (beta chain) appears in the sequencing data of a study of blood T cell repertoires in COVID-19. The overall study: The United States, Italy and Spain supplied acute and convalescent COVID-19 samples. T cells, B-cell-depleted T cells, or PBMCs provided the cDNA or gDNA that served as material.

Original processing methods: Amplification with reference gene primers provided the estimates of nucleated cell counts. The repertoire was sequenced with immunoSEQ multiplex PCR; TCRdb's copy has only in-frame clones and lacks some. V, J and clone size reflect that table, while D and trimming were determined from the DNA. This sample has more than 95,000 clones, with more than 80% found just once. Germline V gene data show CDR1 as SGHRS and CDR2 as YFSETQ. Trimming at V came to 0 bases and at J to 3 bases, leaving 7 bases not matched to a gene. CDR3 length equals 16 residues. Sequenced input: peripheral blood. The genes are TRBV5-1 and TRBJ1-2, with 8 bases matching TRBD1. The TCR sequence derives from a human donor in a cohort sampled during active COVID-19. CDR3 DNA: TGCGCCAGCAGCTTGGAGGGCCAGGGGGCACACTATGGCTACACCTTC. It encodes CASSLEGQGAHYGYTF.